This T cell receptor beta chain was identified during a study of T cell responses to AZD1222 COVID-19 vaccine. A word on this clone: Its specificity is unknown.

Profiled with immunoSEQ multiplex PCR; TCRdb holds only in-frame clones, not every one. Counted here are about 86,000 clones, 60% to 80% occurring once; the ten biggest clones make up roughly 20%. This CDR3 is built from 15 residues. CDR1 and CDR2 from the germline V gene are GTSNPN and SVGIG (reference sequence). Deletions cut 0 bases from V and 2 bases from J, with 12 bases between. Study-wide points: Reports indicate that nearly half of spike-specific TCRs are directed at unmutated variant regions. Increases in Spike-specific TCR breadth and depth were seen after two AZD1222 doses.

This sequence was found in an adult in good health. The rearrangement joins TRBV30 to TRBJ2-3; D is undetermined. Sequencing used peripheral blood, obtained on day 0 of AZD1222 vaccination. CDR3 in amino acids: CAWSVGSADTDTQYF. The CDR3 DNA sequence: TGTGCCTGGAGTGTCGGGTCGGCTGACACAGATACGCAGTATTTT. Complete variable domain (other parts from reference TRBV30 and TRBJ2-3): SQTIHQWPATLVQPVGSPLSLECTVEGTSNPNLYWYRQAAGRGLQLLFYSVGIGQISSEVPQNLSASRPQDRQFILSSKKLLLSDSGFYLCAWSVGSADTDTQYFGPGTRLTVL.